Detailed here is one TCR beta chain. Its matching antigen is unknown. The treatment denotes: approximately nine-day PBMC culture with coronavirus spike peptide pools or control peptides (ViraFEST assay). This record belongs to a study of vaccination and CD4 T cells after COVID-19. Study-level background: Recovered-phase convalescent patients showed SARS-CoV-2 positivity by nasal swab PCR; roughly ten were mild, one severe.

Whole-study results and caveats: Median reactive clonotypes, those recognizing SARS-CoV-2, rose from 21 to 38, not significantly. Convalescent patients showed a median 86.3% of reactive clones that were seen only post-vaccination.

V dropped 2 bases and J dropped 7; count of bases not matched to a gene: 2. This CDR3 is built from 15 residues. CDR1 and CDR2 (germline): SEHNR, FQNEAQ (reference sequence). The Oncomine TCR Beta short-read assay sequenced DNA from cultured CD4+ T cells. The genomic DNA was obtained from cultured CD4+ T cells by extraction with the QIAamp micro DNA kit. TCRdb re-called the PCR reads through MiXCR, storing one row per CDR3 protein. Of some 18,000 distinct CDR3 sequences detected, about 46% appear once; the ten largest clones hold over 6.5%. This rearrangement joins TRBV7-9 to TRBJ2-7; 16 bases match TRBD2. This specimen consisted of CD4+ T cells from blood, cultured in vitro, obtained after SARS-CoV-2 vaccination. This TCR came from a human donor who had recovered from COVID-19. CDR3 DNA: TGTGCCAGCAGCTTACCGGGACTAGCGGGAGGGGAGCAGTACTTC. This encodes CASSLPGLAGGEQYF.